One and the same sample provided the 19 T cell receptor beta chains below, sequenced in a study of CD8+ T cells in alopecia areata. RNA, once extracted, was reverse transcribed into cDNA for use as the sequencing template. Libraries were prepared by immunoSEQ multiplex PCR; TCRdb keeps only in-frame clonotypes and omits some of them. Among about 180,000 clones, less than 80% were seen once, and the ten largest hold approximately 10%. This specimen was CD8+ T cells sorted from blood, taken at week 0. These receptors were collected from a human donor with alopecia areata.

The chain combines TRBV4-1 with TRBJ2-1, with 7 bases lining up with TRBD2. The CDR3 length is 15 residues. CDR1 is MGHRA and CDR2 is YSYEKL in the germline V gene. After removal of 3 bases from V and 10 bases from J, the junction contained 12 bases not matched to a gene. CDR3 DNA sequence: TGCGCCAGCAGCCAGGGACTATCGGGGACCAGGGAGCAGTTCTTC. This codes for CASSQGLSGTREQFF.

This clone has more than one count but fewer than ten. The rearrangement links TRBV11-2 to TRBJ2-1, with 7 bases aligning to TRBD2. The trim removed 6 bases at V and 4 bases at J, leaving 3 bases unmatched. Germline V lookup: CDR1 SGHAT, CDR2 FQNNGV. CDR3 length: 13 residues. This CDR3 is CASRNGGYNEQFF. CDR3 sequence (DNA): TGTGCCAGCAGGAACGGGGGGTACAATGAGCAGTTCTTC.

This clone was detected only a few times. The J gene is TRBJ1-4, the V gene TRBV15; 8 positions match TRBD1. Per germline, CDR1 LNHNV and CDR2 YYDKDF (reference sequence). There are 14 residues in the CDR3. The J segment lost 5 bases and the V segment lost 4 bases, leaving 3 bases of the junction unmatched. CDR3 amino acids: CATSMQGANEKLFF. CDR3 coding DNA: TGTGCCACCAGCATGCAGGGGGCGAATGAAAAACTGTTTTTT. Filled out from reference TRBV15 and TRBJ1-4, the complete variable domain reads DAMVIQNPRYQVTQFGKPVTLSCSQTLNHNVMYWYQQKSSQAPKLLFHYYDKDFNNEADTPDNFQSRRPNTSFCFLDIRSPGLGDTAMYLCATSMQGANEKLFFGSGTQLSVL.

This rearrangement joins TRBV11-2 to TRBJ2-3; D is unresolved. The CDR3 covers 15 residues. Per germline, CDR1 SGHAT and CDR2 FQNNGV. With 0 bases removed from V and 2 bases from J, the gap between germline ends came to 9 bases. Here the CDR3 DNA reads TGTGCCAGCAGCTTAGATGTGGGCTACACAGATACGCAGTATTTT. Protein product: CASSLDVGYTDTQYF.

V usage is TRBV5-6 and J usage is TRBJ2-5; 8 nucleotides line up with TRBD2. The germline CDR1 and CDR2 sequences are SGHDT and YYEEEE. The CDR3 consists of 17 residues. V shed 0 bases and J 2 bases; nucleotides not matched to a gene: 9. The CDR3 protein is CASSLDRLARVQETQYF. CDR3 sequence (DNA): TGTGCCAGCAGCTTGGATCGACTAGCGAGAGTACAAGAGACCCAGTACTTC. Using reference TRBV5-6 and TRBJ2-5 for the parts outside the CDR3, the full variable domain is DAGVTQSPTHLIKTRGQQVTLRCSPKSGHDTVSWYQQALGQGPQFIFQYYEEEERQRGNFPDRFSGHQFPNYSSELNVNALLLGDSALYLCASSLDRLARVQETQYFGPGTRLLVL.

The CDR3 region is CASSPGFVGEQYF. The CDR3 DNA sequence: TGTGCCAGCTCCCCGGGATTCGTAGGCGAGCAGTACTTC. The chain carries TRBV27 and TRBJ2-7; D perhaps matches TRBD2 (5 bases). Germline lookup yields CDR1 MNHEY and CDR2 SMNVEV (reference sequence). Trimming cost V 8 bases and J 6 bases, with 17 bases left between them. The CDR3 sequence is 13 residues long.

The table lists this clone with a few counts. The chain is built from TRBV28 and TRBJ2-1; D might be TRBD2 (6 bases). The CDR3 extends over 11 amino acids. V was pared by 3 bases and J by 15 bases, with 12 bases between. Germline values: CDR1 MDHEN, CDR2 SYDVKM. The CDR3 is CASSLGLPRFF. CDR3 coding DNA: TGTGCCAGCAGTTTGGGACTCCCACGGTTCTTC.

In its sample, this clone was seen a few times. The V and J genes are TRBV2 and TRBJ2-3; TRBD1 is a possible D gene (5 bases). Per germline, CDR1 SNHLY and CDR2 FYNNEI. Deletions cut 9 bases from V and 2 bases from J, with 9 bases between. The CDR3 runs to 12 residues. CDR3 in amino acids: CASGQITDTQYF. The CDR3 region has the DNA TGTGCCAGTGGACAAATCACAGATACGCAGTATTTT.

The rearrangement uses TRBV6-5 and TRBJ1-2, with D hard to call. The germline V gene encodes CDR1 MNHEY and CDR2 SVGAGI. The V end was cut by 6 bases, the J end by 4 bases, with 9 bases between. The CDR3 consists of 12 residues. The CDR3, as DNA: TGTGCCAGCAGCCCCGGCGCCTATGGCTACACCTTC. It specifies CASSPGAYGYTF.

This clone was seen only once. The gene calls are TRBV30 and TRBJ2-7, with 9 bases fitting TRBD2. CDR1 GTSNPN and CDR2 SVGIG come from the germline V gene (reference sequence). The CDR3 has 14 residues. V lost 0 bases, J lost 3 bases, and 3 bases stayed unmatched. The CDR3 loop is CAWSVSGGLYEQYF. The CDR3 DNA follows: TGTGCCTGGAGTGTTAGCGGGGGTCTCTACGAGCAGTACTTC.

This chain joins TRBV29-1 and TRBJ2-1; TRBD2 matches at 8 bases. CDR1 and CDR2 from the germline V gene are SQVTM and ANQGSEA. CDR3 length equals 12 residues. V trimming: 4 bases; J trimming: 7 bases; junction bases outside the gene matches: 3. The CDR3 reads CSVGGLVNEQFF. CDR3 DNA sequence: TGCAGCGTTGGGGGACTAGTGAATGAGCAGTTCTTC.

V and J are TRBV10-3 and TRBJ2-2; maybe TRBD2 (6 bases). The CDR3 totals 15 residues. Germline V gene lookup returns CDR1 ENHRY and CDR2 SYGVKD. V lost 6 bases to trimming and J lost 4 bases, with 15 bases between them. Here the CDR3 DNA reads TGTGCCATCAGCGCCCGTCCCGGGGGCACCGGGGAGCTGTTTTTT. Protein: CAISARPGGTGELFF.

This chain joins TRBV11-2 and TRBJ2-7, with TRBD1 as a possible D gene (5 bases). Germline V CDR1 and CDR2: SGHAT, FQNNGV. The CDR3 covers 12 residues. V shed 5 bases and J shed 2 bases, with 7 bases lying between them. The CDR3: CASSQGAYEQYF. The CDR3 region has the DNA TGTGCCAGCAGCCAGGGTGCCTACGAGCAGTACTTC. Together with reference TRBV11-2 and TRBJ2-7, the CDR3 gives the full variable domain: EAGVAQSPRYKIIEKRQSVAFWCNPISGHATLYWYQQILGQGPKLLIQFQNNGVVDDSQLPKDRFSAERLKGVDSTLKIQPAKLEDSAVYLCASSQGAYEQYFGPGTRLTVT.

The V call is TRBV27, the J call TRBJ1-2; D remains ambiguous. With 0 bases removed from V and 8 bases from J, the gap between germline ends came to 10 bases. CDR3 size: 13 residues. CDR1 MNHEY and CDR2 SMNVEV come from the germline V gene (reference sequence). CDR3 in amino acids: CASSLSRVRGYTF. For the CDR3, the DNA is TGTGCCAGCAGTTTATCAAGAGTGAGGGGCTACACCTTC.

The rearrangement uses TRBV2 and TRBJ2-1, with D unclear. CDR1 and CDR2 (germline): SNHLY, FYNNEI. This CDR3 has 15 amino acids. V was shortened by 1 base and J by 0 bases, with 7 bases between the two germline ends. CDR3 DNA sequence: TGTGCCAGCAGTGAAGTGGCAAACTCCTACAATGAGCAGTTCTTC. Translated, it gives CASSEVANSYNEQFF. The full variable domain, its missing parts supplied by reference TRBV2 and TRBJ2-1, is EPEVTQTPSHQVTQMGQEVILRCVPISNHLYFYWYRQILGQKVEFLVSFYNNEISEKSEIFDDQFSVERPDGSNFTLKIRSTKLEDSAMYFCASSEVANSYNEQFFGPGTRLTVL.

This clone was seen only a few times. The CDR3 sequence: CASLWTTGANTYEQYF. The CDR3 nucleotides are TGTGCCAGCCTATGGACAACAGGGGCGAACACCTACGAGCAGTACTTC. The chain uses TRBV2 and TRBJ2-7; TRBD1 aligns across 7 bases. V lost 8 bases, J lost 2 bases, and 15 bases stayed unmatched. The CDR3 spans 16 residues. The V gene's germline CDR1 is SNHLY and CDR2 FYNNEI.

This clone was detected only a few times. CDR3 DNA sequence: TGTGCCAGCAGTCCTTCCCCCGGGACTTTCTTT. Residues: CASSPSPGTFF. The chain combines TRBV7-9 with TRBJ1-1, with D unclear. This CDR3 has 11 amino acids. Trimming removed 6 bases from V and 12 bases from J, with 14 bases in between. Germline-derived CDR1 and CDR2 are SEHNR and FQNEAQ (reference sequence). The variable domain in full, completed from reference TRBV7-9 and TRBJ1-1, reads DTGVSQNPRHKITKRGQNVTFRCDPISEHNRLYWYRQTLGQGPEFLTYFQNEAQLEKSRLLSDRFSAERPKGSFSTLEIQRTEQGDSAMYLCASSPSPGTFFGQGTRLTVV.

This clone was picked up a small number of times. J is TRBJ2-5 and V is TRBV6-6; 11 bases align to TRBD2. The CDR3 loop spans 15 amino acids. Germline CDR1 and CDR2: MNHNY and SVGAGI (reference sequence). V was pared by 2 bases and J by 4 bases, with 3 bases of the junction left unmatched. The chain's CDR3 is CASSYLAGGPETQYF. The CDR3 DNA sequence: TGTGCCAGCAGTTACCTAGCGGGGGGCCCAGAGACCCAGTACTTC.

This clone was picked up one time. The chain carries TRBV30 and TRBJ1-4; 7 bases agree with TRBD1. Germline V gene lookup returns CDR1 GTSNPN and CDR2 SVGIG (reference sequence). The CDR3 has 14 residues. The trim removed 8 bases at V and 8 bases at J, leaving 14 bases unmatched. CDR3 protein: CAAKGTEWDEKLFF. CDR3 DNA sequence: TGTGCCGCCAAAGGGACAGAGTGGGACGAAAAACTGTTTTTT.